This passage covers 11 T cell receptor beta chains from one sample sequenced in a study of CD8 T cells in ankylosing spondylitis. TCRdb re-derived calls from the 5' RACE reads in MiXCR, one entry per CDR3 protein. The repertoire holds a few hundred thousand distinct CDR3 sequences, with around 19% as singletons. The specimen was blood, either unsorted or a sorted T cell fraction (not recorded which). These receptors all come from a male donor with ankylosing spondylitis or in good health (not recorded which).

This chain connects TRBV20-1 to TRBJ2-3; 7 nucleotides agree with TRBD1. The germline V gene has CDR1 DFQATT and CDR2 SNEGSKA (reference sequence). This CDR3 has 13 amino acids. Trimming cost V 8 bases and J 1 base; bases outside gene matches: 6. CDR3 nucleotide sequence: TGCAGTCACTCCGGGACAGGCACAGATACGCAGTATTTT. Its protein product is CSHSGTGTDTQYF.

This clonotype turned up a few times. This chain joins TRBV28 and TRBJ2-3, with TRBD2 as a possible D gene (6 bases). Germline CDR1 and CDR2: MDHEN and SYDVKM. V gave up 6 bases and J gave up 6 bases, with 19 bases separating them. The CDR3 extends over 15 amino acids. The CDR3 bases are TGTGCCAGCAGCCCCCGGGACTTGCCGGTGGATACGCAGTATTTT. As protein: CASSPRDLPVDTQYF.

Only a few counts were recorded for this clonotype. This chain joins TRBV9 and TRBJ1-2; 7 bases fit TRBD1. The germline gives CDR1 SGDLS, CDR2 YYNGEE. This CDR3 contains 17 residues. Unmatched junction bases numbered 13, after V lost 4 bases and J lost 1 base. This CDR3 reads CASSLSTSTGRNYGYTF. Written as DNA, the CDR3 is TGTGCCAGCAGCCTATCGACGTCGACAGGGCGTAACTATGGCTACACCTTC. Drawing the rest from reference TRBV9 and TRBJ1-2, the complete variable domain is DSGVTQTPKHLITATGQRVTLRCSPRSGDLSVYWYQQSLDQGLQFLIQYYNGEERAKGNILERFSAQQFPDLHSELNLSSLELGDSALYFCASSLSTSTGRNYGYTFGSGTRLTVV.

CDR3 nucleotides: TGTGCCTCCATGACGGGACCTAACACCGGGGAGCTGTTTTTT. It codes for CASMTGPNTGELFF. The chain links TRBV10-3 to TRBJ2-2; perhaps D is TRBD1 or TRBD2 (5 bases each). Germline CDR1 and CDR2: ENHRY and SYGVKD. This CDR3 comprises 14 residues. Trimming shortened V by 11 bases and J by 2 bases, and 15 bases separated the two germline ends.

This clonotype turned up a few times. The V and J genes are TRBV5-1 and TRBJ2-1; 8 nucleotides align to TRBD2. CDR1 and CDR2 from the germline V gene are SGHRS and YFSETQ. Trimming took 5 bases from V and 8 from J; bases not matched to a gene: 12. The CDR3 sequence is 15 residues long. CDR3 protein: CASRPGLGINYEQFF. For the CDR3, the DNA is TGCGCCAGCAGGCCGGGACTAGGAATAAACTATGAGCAGTTCTTC.

V and J are TRBV27 and TRBJ2-7, with 9 positions matching TRBD1. Trimming removed 6 bases from V and 4 bases from J; junction bases left unmatched: 4. Germline V gene lookup returns CDR1 MNHEY and CDR2 SMNVEV (reference sequence). The CDR3 covers 13 residues. In nucleotides, the CDR3 is TGTGCCAGCAGGAGGACAGGGGAATACGAGCAGTACGTC. Residues: CASRRTGEYEQYV.

This clonotype has more than one count but fewer than ten. The rearrangement uses TRBV14 and TRBJ2-5; 9 bases map to TRBD2. The CDR3 length is 17 residues. Germline CDR1 reads SGHDN; CDR2 reads FVKESK. J gave up 4 bases and V 0 bases, and 9 bases lay outside the gene matches. CDR3 bases: TGTGCCAGCAGCCAAGATCGACTTGCGGGGGGGAGAGAGACCCAGTACTTC. It is translated as CASSQDRLAGGRETQYF.

This clonotype was counted only a few times. This sequence joins TRBV5-1 and TRBJ1-1; the D gene is possibly TRBD1 (6 bases). Germline V lookup: CDR1 SGHRS, CDR2 YFSETQ. This CDR3 has 15 residues. The V gene lost 5 bases and the J gene lost 3 bases, with 17 bases spanning the gap. CDR3 amino acids: CASRETGGADTEAFF. The CDR3 region has the DNA TGCGCCAGCAGGGAGACGGGGGGGGCCGACACTGAAGCTTTCTTT.

This chain's CDR3 is CASKAGGDYGYTF. The CDR3 DNA is TGTGCCAGCAAGGCAGGGGGGGACTATGGCTACACCTTC. The chain employs TRBV6-1 and TRBJ1-2; the match to TRBD1 covers 7 bases. Germline assignment: CDR1 MNHNS and CDR2 SASEGT. The length of the CDR3 is 13 residues. Trimming took 7 bases from V and 3 from J; bases not matched to a gene: 5.

The gene calls are TRBV20-1 and TRBJ2-2; D gene ambiguous. Germline values: CDR1 DFQATT, CDR2 SNEGSKA (reference sequence). The CDR3 consists of 12 residues. The germline V and J ends were trimmed by 1 base and 5 bases, with 5 bases remaining between them. CDR3 amino acids: CSARAMTGELFF. CDR3 nucleotides: TGCAGTGCTAGAGCGATGACCGGGGAGCTGTTTTTT.

This clonotype came up a few times. The chain is built from TRBV5-1 and TRBJ2-5; D is undetermined. This CDR3 spans 14 amino acids. The germline V gene has CDR1 SGHRS and CDR2 YFSETQ. Trimming took off 0 bases at V and 4 bases at J, with 10 bases between the two ends. CDR3 residues: CASSLAGSSETQYF. DNA of the CDR3: TGCGCCAGCAGCTTGGCCGGGTCCTCAGAGACCCAGTACTTC.